Here is one TCR beta chain with its context. This clone came up once. Its antigen is currently not known. Within one base of it there is no much larger clone, and no base qualities were kept. The library was obtained by the immunoSEQ multiplex PCR assay. The study's own analysis went as follows. To diagnose cytomegalovirus status from the catalog of TCR beta chain sequences, a statistical classification framework was built. Imported from immuneACCESS, the table was reduced by TCRdb to in-frame sequences with V and J called. These copies leave out some clones; in studies compared against another copy, an unresolved V gene accounts for under half, and the cause of the remainder is not known. V and J calls and clone size are those listed in that table; D and trimming were worked out from the DNA. The table for this sample lists more than 250,000 clones; around 91% of them were counted only once. 3.1% of the sample goes to the ten largest clones.

The donors belonged to the validation cohort of about 120 subjects, which was separate from the roughly 670-subject first cohort. This entry belongs to a study of cytomegalovirus exposure and HLA in healthy donors (dated by TCRdb to about 2017). Notes on the research overall: The 500 to 800 repertoires of the first cohort and the approximately 130 validation repertoires were produced on the same platform, according to a later analysis. Besides the first cohort of some 670 subjects, a separate validation cohort made up of some 110 different subjects was used. The aim of the study was to test whether cataloging public T cell receptors could identify signatures of past pathogen exposure. To predict cytomegalovirus infection status, the study combined high-throughput TCR immunosequencing, statistical association of individual TCRs with disease status, and machine learning.

Results and caveats for the whole study, not just this receptor: The classifier was reported to diagnose cytomegalovirus status with high specificity and sensitivity in both the original and validation cohorts. Most TCR sequences were seen in very few donors, while some public TCRs were found in many individuals. Three of the identified cytomegalovirus-associated TCR beta chains were confirmed in vitro to be specific for cytomegalovirus antigens. A later analysis found that TCRs clustered in the first cohort also tended to co-occur in the 100 to 150 validation repertoires, with 94% of cluster scores above 0. According to the authors, the approach could potentially be generalized to other disease states and immunological phenotypes. All 120 or so repertoires were used to score co-occurrence in the validation cohort in a later analysis, because that analysis had no HLA typing for the cohort. The study listed 150 to 200 TCR beta chains as associated with cytomegalovirus.

CDR3 length: 13 amino acids, cysteine to phenylalanine. Only the CDR3 region is kept as DNA, spanning 39 bases read in frame from base 1. V and J lose 3 bases and 5 bases, and a span of 11 bases separates them. The germline V gene sets CDR1 to LGHNA and CDR2 to YSLEER. Sequencing was done on a sample of PBMCs. The rearranged segments are TRBV4-3 and TRBJ2-7; the D gene is possibly TRBD2, with 5 bases matching. The sequence was collected from a woman in her thirties in good health and CMV-seronegative. CDR3 sequence: CASSQGSDDEQYF. The sequence in DNA is TGCGCCAGCAGCCAGGGGAGTGACGACGAGCAGTACTTC.